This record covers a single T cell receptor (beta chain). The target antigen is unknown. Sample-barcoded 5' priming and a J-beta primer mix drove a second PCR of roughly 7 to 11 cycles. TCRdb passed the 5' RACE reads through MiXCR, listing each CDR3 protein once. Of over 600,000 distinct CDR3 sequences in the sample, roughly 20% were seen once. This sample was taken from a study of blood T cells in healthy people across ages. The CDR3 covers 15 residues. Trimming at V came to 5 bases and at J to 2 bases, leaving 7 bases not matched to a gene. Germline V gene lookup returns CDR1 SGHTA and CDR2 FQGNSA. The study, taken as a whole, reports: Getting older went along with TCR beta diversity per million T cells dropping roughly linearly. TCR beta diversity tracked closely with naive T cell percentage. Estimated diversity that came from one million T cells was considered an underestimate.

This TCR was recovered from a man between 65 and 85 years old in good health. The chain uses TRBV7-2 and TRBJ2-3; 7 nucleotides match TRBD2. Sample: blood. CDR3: CASSPSGTTTDTQYF. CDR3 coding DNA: TGTGCCAGCAGCCCCTCCGGGACTACCACAGATACGCAGTATTTT.